The 8 T cell receptor beta chains given below trace back to one sample, sequenced in a study of identical twins. TCRdb re-analysed the 5' RACE reads in MiXCR, keeping a single row per CDR3 protein. The sample lists nearly 650,000 distinct CDR3 sequences; 7.1% were seen once. The same data also contributed to another study, on yellow fever vaccine responses in identical twins.

The material sequenced was PBMCs. These receptors originate from a woman between 18 and 30 years old in good health.

This chain uses TRBV18 with TRBJ1-3; D not resolved. Germline V CDR1 and CDR2: KGHSH, LQKENI. The CDR3 covers 15 residues. V was trimmed by 3 bases and J by 2 bases, leaving 11 bases between them. The CDR3: CASSPPTVTGNTIYF. The CDR3 DNA reads TGTGCCAGCTCACCCCCAACCGTAACTGGAAACACCATATATTTT.

The chain joins TRBV7-3 to TRBJ2-1; 10 bases line up with TRBD2. Germline CDR1 and CDR2: SGHTA and FQGTGA. There are 16 residues in the CDR3. V was pared by 5 bases and J by 3 bases, with 7 bases of the junction left unmatched. DNA for the CDR3: TGTGCCAGCAGCGATCTAGCGGGAGCGGGCTACAATGAGCAGTTCTTC. This sequence encodes CASSDLAGAGYNEQFF.

This chain connects TRBV7-8 to TRBJ2-7; tentatively, D is TRBD1 (6 bases). Germline lookup yields CDR1 SGHVS and CDR2 FQNEAQ. Trimming took off 4 bases at V and 5 bases at J, with 9 bases between the two ends. The CDR3 contains 12 residues. CDR3 sequence reads: CASSYRVHEQYF. CDR3 nucleotide sequence: TGTGCCAGCAGCTACAGGGTCCACGAGCAGTACTTC.

There are a few counts of this clonotype. The rearrangement joins TRBV6-1 to TRBJ2-7; 13 positions agree with TRBD2. Per germline, CDR1 MNHNS and CDR2 SASEGT. Losses at the gene ends were 5 bases for V and 2 bases for J; bases not matched to a gene: 3. This CDR3 spans 15 amino acids. The CDR3 sequence is CASSKLAGGPYEQYF. Written as DNA, the CDR3 is TGTGCCAGCAGTAAACTAGCGGGAGGGCCCTACGAGCAGTACTTC.

This clonotype was seen more than once but under ten times. The genes are TRBV3-1 and TRBJ2-7; TRBD1 aligns across 10 bases. V dropped 3 bases and J dropped 2; count of bases not matched to a gene: 7. The CDR3 length is 16 residues. From germline, CDR1 is LGHDT and CDR2 YNNKEL (reference sequence). The CDR3 protein is CASSQGLGTGAYEQYV. The CDR3 region has the DNA TGTGCCAGCAGCCAGGGGCTGGGGACAGGGGCCTACGAGCAGTACGTC.

The V call is TRBV6-2 or TRBV6-3, the J call TRBJ2-2, with D possibly matching TRBD1 (6 bases). Germline V gene data show CDR1 as MNHEY and CDR2 as SVGEGT. The CDR3 spans 14 residues. The ends were cut back, 10 bases at V and 0 bases at J, with 12 bases in the middle. CDR3 region: CATKRQANTGELFF. DNA for the CDR3: TGTGCCACCAAAAGACAGGCGAACACCGGGGAGCTGTTTTTT.

At least ten counts were recorded for this clonotype. This chain joins TRBV2 and TRBJ1-1; D uncertain. Trimming cost V 6 bases and J 8 bases, with 16 bases left between them. CDR1 SNHLY and CDR2 FYNNEI come from the germline V gene. The CDR3 runs 13 residues. CDR3 amino acids: CASSSRWGGEAFF. For the CDR3, the DNA is TGTGCCAGCAGCTCCCGGTGGGGTGGGGAAGCTTTCTTT.

V gene TRBV12-3 or TRBV12-4 combines with J gene TRBJ2-1; D unresolved. V gave up 5 bases and J gave up 12 bases, with 14 bases separating them. This CDR3 has 12 amino acids. CDR3 DNA sequence: TGTGCCAGCAGTACCCTCACCCCCAGGCAGTTCTTC. Translated, it gives CASSTLTPRQFF.